This T cell receptor beta chain was captured in a study of T-cell reconstitution after alpha-beta-depleted transplantation in children (dated by TCRdb to 2016 to 2018). Regarding the study in general: The study quantitatively tracked T-cell immune reconstitution after TCRalphabeta/CD19-depleted allogeneic hematopoietic cell transplantation in children using TCR repertoire profiling.

This clonotype occurred a few times. Its antigen has not been determined. Base-call qualities are not available, and no considerably larger clone is one nucleotide away. The germline ends are 13 bases apart after V is trimmed by 7 bases and J by 5 bases. From the germline V gene (reference sequence), CDR1 is DFQATT and CDR2 is SNEGSKA. The CDR3 numbers 12 residues from cysteine through phenylalanine. Of the read, only the CDR3 DNA is kept; its 36 bases are in frame from base 1. Library generation was performed with PCR. These reads were obtained on an Illumina HiSeq 2500. TCR library preparation used molecular barcoding, with unique molecular identifiers applied to normalize quantification of the TCRbeta repertoire. TCRdb cleaned the public reads at Q25 with fastp, built clones with MiXCR and kept in-frame beta chains. One record per CDR3 amino acid sequence lists the most common genes and DNA. Present in this sample are around 500,000 distinct CDR3 sequences, 9.5% to 15% of which were seen just once. The top ten constitute about 5% of the sample.

The sequences come from PBMCs from the stem cell graft donor, collected from the stem cell graft. The sequence was obtained from a human donor who donated a stem cell graft to a child with combined immunodeficiency. The chain is made from TRBV20-1 and TRBJ2-3; the D gene cannot be named for sure. The DNA sequence is TGCAGTGGATGGAAGTTAGGAGATACGCAGTATTTT. Its protein reads: CSGWKLGDTQYF.